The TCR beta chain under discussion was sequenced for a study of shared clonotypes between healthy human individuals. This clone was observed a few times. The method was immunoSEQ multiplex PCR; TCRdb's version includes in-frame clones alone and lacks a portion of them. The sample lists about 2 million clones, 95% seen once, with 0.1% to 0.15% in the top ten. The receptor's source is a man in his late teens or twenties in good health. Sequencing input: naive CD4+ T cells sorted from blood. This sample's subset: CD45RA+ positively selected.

The CDR3 reads CASSRAGAGGPYEQYF. Here the CDR3 DNA reads TGCGCCAGCAGCCGCGCGGGGGCGGGAGGGCCTTACGAGCAGTACTTC. The chain employs TRBV4-1 and TRBJ2-5; 9 bases agree with TRBD2. The better agreement between TRBJ2-7 and the DNA end casts doubt on the J call. There are 16 residues in the CDR3. CDR1 and CDR2 from the germline V gene are MGHRA and YSYEKL.